This T cell receptor beta chain was captured by sequencing in a study of blood T cells in healthy people across ages. Then a second PCR, running roughly 7 to 11 cycles, was carried out with a sample-barcoded 5' primer and a J-beta primer mix. TCRdb processed the 5' RACE reads anew with MiXCR; each CDR3 protein has one entry. The data contain 600,000 to 800,000 distinct CDR3 sequences, 40% to 65% of them singletons. Looked up from germline, CDR1 is DFQATT and CDR2 is SNEGSKA (reference sequence). The CDR3 spans 15 residues. Between the trimmed V and J ends, which lost 6 bases and 3 bases, there was a span of 19 bases.

The TCR was taken from a woman aged 80 or over in good health. Sequencing was carried out using blood. V and J are TRBV20-1 and TRBJ2-3; D uncertain. CDR3 sequence (DNA): TGCAGTGCCCCCTCCCAGACGGGTACGACAGATACGCAGTATTTT. The encoded protein is CSAPSQTGTTDTQYF.